Below are 10 T cell receptor beta chains sequenced from a single sample in a study of blood T cells in healthy people across ages. Primers used in a second PCR of roughly 6 to 11 cycles were a sample-barcoded 5' primer and a J-beta primer mix. TCRdb recomputed calls from the 5' RACE reads with MiXCR, one row per CDR3 protein. The sample lists about 1,400,000 distinct CDR3 sequences, around 42% occurring once. Sample: blood. These receptors all come from a woman under 30 in good health.

This chain joins TRBV5-1 and TRBJ2-1, with D perhaps matching TRBD2 (5 bases). Germline CDR1 SGHRS, CDR2 YFSETQ. The CDR3 loop spans 14 amino acids. Trimming took 4 bases from V and 12 from J, leaving 20 bases between them. The DNA for the CDR3 is TGCGCCAGCAGCCCCTCGTACAATGCCGAGGGGCAGTTCTTC. It yields the protein CASSPSYNAEGQFF.

The rearrangement uses TRBV9 and TRBJ2-5, with a tentative D call TRBD2 (5 bases). CDR1 SGDLS and CDR2 YYNGEE come from the germline V gene. The CDR3 consists of 14 residues. Trimming left V 6 bases short and J 11 bases short, with 23 bases between. Here the CDR3 reads CASTNRGMGNEQYF. The CDR3 DNA reads TGTGCCAGCACCAACCGGGGAATGGGCAATGAGCAGTACTTC. Together with reference TRBV9 and TRBJ2-5, the CDR3 gives the full variable domain: DSGVTQTPKHLITATGQRVTLRCSPRSGDLSVYWYQQSLDQGLQFLIQYYNGEERAKGNILERFSAQQFPDLHSELNLSSLELGDSALYFCASTNRGMGNEQYFGPGTRLLVL.

This chain links TRBV7-2 with TRBJ2-4, with 8 bases identical to TRBD2. The assigned J gene may be wrong: the sequence end matches TRBJ2-7 better. Germline CDR1 reads SGHTA; CDR2 reads FQGNSA. There are 18 residues in the CDR3. The CDR3 DNA reads TGTGCCAGCAGCCTTCAAGAGTCCGGCGGGAGGCTCTCCTACGAGCAGTACTTC. The encoded protein is CASSLQESGGRLSYEQYF.

The chain recombines TRBV5-1 with TRBJ1-2, with D perhaps matching TRBD1 (6 bases). The CDR3 loop spans 13 amino acids. Germline V gene sequence: CDR1 SGHRS, CDR2 YFSETQ. V lost 5 bases and J lost 4, with 12 bases in between. The CDR3 region has the DNA TGCGCCAGCAGGAGGAGGGGGTTCTATGGCTACACCTTC. This encodes CASRRRGFYGYTF.

Comment on this clonotype: A much larger clone sits a single nucleotide away, making a read error possible. The chain joins TRBV9 to TRBJ2-3, with D perhaps TRBD1 (5 bases). Germline V lookup: CDR1 SGDLS, CDR2 YYNGEE. CDR3 length equals 14 residues. CDR3 nucleotides: TGTGCCAGCAGCGTAAAGGGGTTCACAGATATGCAGTATTTT. It codes for CASSVKGFTDMQYF.

This clonotype was seen a few times. The CDR3 protein is CASSPRHFGDEQFF. DNA for the CDR3: TGTGCCAGCAGCCCCCGGCATTTTGGAGATGAGCAGTTCTTC. This chain links TRBV6-5 with TRBJ2-1; no definite D call. V was cut by 6 bases and J by 8 bases, with 17 bases left in between. CDR1 and CDR2 (germline): MNHEY, SVGAGI. CDR3 size: 14 residues.

This clonotype was seen only a few times. The chain uses TRBV7-2 and TRBJ2-7; D is possibly TRBD1 (5 bases). V shed 0 bases and J shed 2 bases, with 14 bases lying between them. This CDR3 is 16 amino acids long. Per germline, CDR1 SGHTA and CDR2 FQGNSA. The CDR3 region has the DNA TGTGCCAGCAGCTTAGCACAGGCTGGCAGCGCCTACGAGCAGTACTTC. Translation gives CASSLAQAGSAYEQYF. The full variable domain, rest sourced from reference TRBV7-2 and TRBJ2-7, is GAGVSQSPSNKVTEKGKDVELRCDPISGHTALYWYRQSLGQGLEFLIYFQGNSAPDKSGLPSDRFSAERTGGSVSTLTIQRTQQEDSAVYLCASSLAQAGSAYEQYFGPGTRLTVT.

The J gene is TRBJ2-5, the V gene TRBV6-5, with 11 nucleotides matching TRBD2. Germline CDR1 MNHEY, CDR2 SVGAGI. V was clipped by 5 bases and J by 11 bases; unmatched bases: 13. The CDR3 contains 15 residues. The CDR3 spells CASSAGLAVFNEQYF. CDR3 nucleotide sequence: TGTGCCAGCAGTGCGGGACTAGCGGTCTTCAATGAGCAGTACTTC.

The chain recombines TRBV6-5 with TRBJ1-5; a weak D match, TRBD1 (6 bases). CDR3 length equals 18 residues. V dropped 0 bases and J dropped 6 bases, with 21 bases sitting between them. Looked up from germline, CDR1 is MNHEY and CDR2 is SVGAGI. CDR3: CASSYSSGGGMRGQPQHF. The CDR3 nucleotides are TGTGCCAGCAGTTACTCGAGTGGAGGGGGAATGAGGGGTCAGCCCCAGCATTTT.

The chain employs TRBV5-1 and TRBJ1-1, with 8 bases matching TRBD1. V gave up 6 bases and J gave up 1 base; unmatched junction bases: 14. CDR3 length: 17 residues. Germline CDR1 SGHRS, CDR2 YFSETQ. DNA of the CDR3: TGCGCCAGCACCCCGACCGGGACAGGTTTTTCGAACACTGAAGCTTTCTTT. It specifies CASTPTGTGFSNTEAFF.